Listed below are T cell receptor beta chains from one sample, sequenced in a study of T cells in Graves' hyperthyroidism and ophthalmopathy. TCRdb reprocessed the multiplex PCR reads via MiXCR and lists one record per CDR3 protein. The repertoire holds about 560,000 distinct CDR3 sequences, 12% to 15% seen once, with over 11% in the top ten. The sample comprised blood. Every receptor here comes from a woman in her forties with Graves' hyperthyroidism. The CDR3 runs from the conserved cysteine through the conserved F or W. The D gene is left open where the match is weak. Size values are once, few and many counts, or a class for expanded clones, and some rows have none.

size	D	V	J	DNA	CDR3
many	TRBD1	TRBV12-3/TRBV12-4	TRBJ1-1	TGTGCCAGCCAGAGGACAGGGGCCAACACTGAAGCTTTCTTT	CASQRTGANTEAFF
many	.	TRBV28	TRBJ1-1	TGTGCCAGCAGTTTCTCCACAGTCAACACTGAAGCTTTCTTT	CASSFSTVNTEAFF
few	.	TRBV4-1	TRBJ2-5	TGCGCCAGCAGCCAAGAGCGGGCCAACCCCAGGGAGACCCAGTACTTC	CASSQERANPRETQYF
few	TRBD2	TRBV29-1	TRBJ2-1	TGCAGCGTCCCCGGGACTAGCGCCTACAATGAGCAGTTCTTC	CSVPGTSAYNEQFF
.	TRBD1	TRBV20-1	TRBJ2-7	TGCAGTGCTCCCACAGGGGCCGTAGCCGAGCAGTACTTC	CSAPTGAVAEQYF
many	TRBD1	TRBV11-2	TRBJ1-3	TGTGCCAGCAGCTTAGACTACACAGGGGGGCCTCCTGGAAACACCATATATTTT	CASSLDYTGGPPGNTIYF
many	.	TRBV7-3	TRBJ2-2	TGTGCCAGCGGTCTCCGAAGCCATGGGGGAGCCGGGGAGCTGTTTTTT	CASGLRSHGGAGELFF
many	.	TRBV28	TRBJ1-5	TGTGCCAGTACTCACCAGGGGCGCAATCAGCCCCAGCATTTT	CASTHQGRNQPQHF
many	TRBD2	TRBV12-3/TRBV12-4	TRBJ2-1	TGTGCCAGCAGAGGATCTAGCGGAGTCCAAAATGAGCAGTTCTTC	CASRGSSGVQNEQFF
.	TRBD1	TRBV30	TRBJ1-4	TGTGCCTGGAGAAGGTGGGGGACAGGCCTTCGGGGTGAAAAACTGTTTTTT	CAWRRWGTGLRGEKLFF
many	.	TRBV5-1	TRBJ1-1	TGTGCCAGCAGTTTAGACAGGCTGAACACTGAAGCTTTCTTT	CASSLDRLNTEAFF
few	TRBD2	TRBV7-2	TRBJ2-7	TGTGCCAGCAGCCCGGGGGGGGCGGGCCTCAGCTCCTACGAGCAGTACTTC	CASSPGGAGLSSYEQYF
many	TRBD1	TRBV30	TRBJ2-1	TGTGCCTTAAACAGGGGGTGGAATGAGCAGTTCTTC	CALNRGWNEQFF
.	.	TRBV5-8	TRBJ2-7	TGTGCCAGCAGCTTGCGGCTAGAAGCCTACGAGCAGTACTTC	CASSLRLEAYEQYF
once	TRBD2	TRBV7-3	TRBJ2-1	TGTGCCAGCAGCTCCCAAAGTACGGGACTAGCGGGAGGGTCCCTCTCCTACAATGAGCAGTTCTTC	CASSSQSTGLAGGSLSYNEQFF
few	TRBD2	TRBV2	TRBJ2-1	TGTGCCAGCAGTGAGCAGCGGGAGGGCACATATTTAAAGTTCTTC	CASSEQREGTYLKFF